This T cell receptor (beta chain) emerged from a study of cytomegalovirus exposure and HLA in healthy donors (dated by TCRdb to 2016 to 2017). Background for the entire study: An earlier analysis of around 600 of the donors reported 276 Gb of sequence data and 120 million or so unique TCR beta sequences from roughly 200 million T cells. A later genetic analysis took genome-wide SNP genotypes for about 55% of the 666 donors and used that subset as a discovery cohort. Typing coverage varied by locus: 629-630 donors for A, B, C, DRB1 and DQB1; around 560 for DQA1; some 610 for DPA1; about 450 for DPB1. The study was designed to test whether signatures of past pathogen exposure could be identified by cataloging public T cell receptors. Using immunosequencing, the study profiled T cell repertoires from 666 subjects and related those repertoires to cytomegalovirus serostatus. On average, around 230,000 unique TCR beta nucleotide sequences were sequenced per donor among some 430 genotyped donors of the cohort, with approximately 18% of those sequences being non-productive. Every repertoire in the discovery cohort had been generated on one and the same sequencing platform. Along with the approximately 650-subject first cohort, a separate validation cohort of about 110 different subjects was used. Of the 398 genotyped donors, 81% fell in the genetic ancestry cluster associated with self-reported Caucasian donors. Class I and class II HLA loci were covered by the typing at four-digit resolution. The later analysis used no new phenotypic data to find candidate immune exposures, relying instead on TCR beta sequences and their occurrence across donors. Roughly 5 DR-DQ haplotypes were handled as single units for association and clustering, since linkage in the cohort was strong. A later analysis re-examined previously published TCR beta repertoires from more than 650 donors and added high-resolution HLA genotyping to investigate patterns of TCR occurrence. Donor age, sex, ethnicity and CMV serostatus were compiled alongside the repertoire data. An earlier analysis of approximately 580 of the donors used high-throughput TCR beta sequencing to judge whether each TCR beta V gene segment behaved as functional or pseudogenic. Roughly 300 gigabases of sequencing data and tens of millions of unique TCR sequences were included in an early release covering about 600 HLA-typed donors. High-throughput TCR immunosequencing, statistical association of individual TCRs with disease status, and machine learning were combined to predict cytomegalovirus infection status. Here is what the overall study found, with its caveats: Immune exposure information for the cohort was limited to CMV serostatus. The cohort was sequenced for TCR beta chains only, and without alpha or paired-chain data the features that could be detected were limited. Some IMGT-functional V segments, including TRBV6-2 and TRBV6-3, could not be distinguished by the 87-base-pair reads and were therefore excluded. A cluster of highly shared sequence variants was judged likely to be a technical artifact of the sequencing pipeline. The study gave a list of about 150 TCR beta chains associated with cytomegalovirus. An association between a missense DCLRE1C variant and V-gene and J-gene trimming of TCR beta chains was found in a later genetic analysis and replicated in an independent cohort. HLA typing was unavailable for some donors at each locus, so association tests used only the typed subset. According to a later genetic analysis, donors in an Asian-associated ancestry cluster had fewer N-insertions in productive TCRs than the approximately 670-donor mean. In a later analysis, HLA-associated TCR beta chains were found to be more clonally expanded and to have lower generation probabilities than equally common non-associated chains. Because counts were too low, 15 to 20 rarely observed V segments, including chromosome 9 orphons, were excluded from the earlier analysis of some 540 of the donors. When HLA alleles, especially DR and DQ, strongly co-occurred, attributing TCR associations to individual alleles was difficult. Most TCR sequences were seen in very few donors, while some public TCRs were found in many individuals. The classifier was reported to diagnose cytomegalovirus status with high specificity and sensitivity in both the original and validation cohorts. The presence/absence analyses assumed that sequencing depth was roughly uniform across donors, and that assumption may not be true. In a later analysis, the rate of TCR association differed among HLA loci, with DRB1 alleles having the most associated TCRs and HLA-C alleles having the fewest. A later analysis associated about 18,000 TCR beta sequences with specific HLA alleles at a false discovery rate of 0.05. Linkage disequilibrium might explain the correlated functional status among segregating V segments, but an unknown experimental factor could not be ruled out. An earlier analysis of approximately 570 of the donors showed that most TCR beta V segments appeared in productive rearrangements either about 87% or about 30% of the time, which broadly matched IMGT annotations. According to a later analysis, most CMV-associated TCR beta chains appeared to be HLA-restricted, and the HLA associations seemed to be driven largely by CMV exposure. A further reported finding was that TCR beta sequences accurately predicted the HLA-A and HLA-B alleles for most subjects in the first cohort. In vitro tests confirmed that a few of the cytomegalovirus-associated TCR beta chains recognize cytomegalovirus antigens. It was suggested by the authors that the approach could potentially be generalized to other disease states and immunological phenotypes. In a later analysis, several top co-occurrence clusters were reported to appear linked to parvovirus B19, influenza, CMV and Epstein-Barr virus.

The germline V gene provides CDR1 MGHDK and CDR2 SYGVNS. The CDR3 measures 14 amino acids from cysteine to phenylalanine. Here the CDR3 DNA is all that survives: 42 bases in frame from base 1. Between the V and J ends, shortened by 3 bases and 8 bases respectively, the junction contains 14 bases. This clone was picked up a small number of times. Its antigen has not been determined. The sample holds no much larger clone one base away, and base qualities are not on file. The cohort comprised hundreds of healthy bone marrow donors. At the time of sampling, all cohort members were nominally healthy, though unrecorded immune exposures were likely present. The donor tested CMV seropositive, placing the donor among the 310 or so seropositive members of the cohort. A peripheral blood sample was provided by each donor, and peripheral blood mononuclear cells were used for TCR beta sequencing. The Qiagen DNeasy Blood Extraction Kit was used to extract genomic DNA from the blood cell samples.

The protocol used for the library was the immunoSEQ multiplex PCR assay. For the multiplex PCR, a mixture combining 60 forward primers for TCR Vbeta segments and 13 reverse primers for TCR Jbeta segments was used. Amplification of the CDR3 region of rearranged TCR beta genes was performed with a multiplex PCR assay on genomic DNA. The Illumina HiSeq System was used to sequence the amplified TCR beta libraries as 87-base-pair reads. For the original study's pipeline: In a later analysis, about 80 million unique TCR beta chains were counted across the roughly 610 repertoires, and around 10 million of these chains were shared by at least two donors. To remove PCR and sequencing errors, raw reads were error-corrected and collapsed into unique sequences using a nearest-neighbor algorithm that merged closely related sequences. To assign V, D and J gene segments, CDR3 sequences were aligned to IMGT reference sequences. For a sequence to be retained, a match of at least six nucleotides was required to both a V gene segment and a J gene segment. Rearrangements were called productive when the CDR3 lacked stop codons and stayed in frame with V and J; all others were non-productive. Following IMGT convention, CDR3 was defined as the stretch from the second conserved V-encoded cysteine up to the conserved J-encoded phenylalanine. The earlier analysis of about 530 of the donors excluded any sequence lacking an unambiguous match to a single V gene segment. An earlier analysis of 587 of the donors classified V segments as functional when productive rearrangements were above 56.7% and as segregating when the standard deviation between donors was above 5%. A statistical classification framework was developed to diagnose cytomegalovirus status using the catalog of TCR beta chain sequences. V and J gene assignment, in a later analysis, came from comparing TCR nucleotide sequences with IMGT/GENE-DB human TR gene sequences. Using the TCRdist pipeline, a later analysis assigned CDR3 sequences along with most-parsimonious VDJ recombination scenarios. In a later analysis, each TCR beta chain was defined by its CDR3 amino acid sequence together with its V-gene family, and reads lacking a unique V-gene family were excluded. As a way to deal with suspected cross-contamination and a sequencing artifact, a later analysis dropped more than 500 nucleotide sequences that were highly shared and had low generation probability. In a later analysis, a clonal expansion index for each public chain was calculated from normalized within-repertoire ranks of inferred template counts. A later analysis computed generation probabilities with a VDJ recombination model fitted to out-of-frame rearrangements, and checked the results against IGoR. A later analysis scored TCR-TCR, TCR-HLA and TCR-CMV co-occurrence with hypergeometric tests, applying a repertoire-size bias correction to TCR pairs. To estimate false discovery rates, a later analysis permuted the HLA or CMV assignments 20 times. In a later analysis, co-occurring TCRs were grouped using DBSCAN, with TCRdist sequence similarity added in when clustering inside HLA-allele-positive subsets. For co-occurrence clustering, repertoires with fewer than 30,000 or more than 120,000 public chains were excluded, along with five or six repertoires with anomalous nucleotide sharing. TCRdb took over this immuneACCESS table, retaining in-frame rearrangements with V and J assigned. Such tables are incomplete; in checked studies, under half of the missing clones stem from an unresolved V gene, and the remainder is unexplained. The V and J calls and clone size are taken from that table; D and trimming were inferred from the DNA. This sample has some 150,000 clones in its table, and 65% to 90% of those were observed once. The ten top clones hold roughly 10% of the sample.

This sequence uses TRBV25-1 and TRBJ2-1; matching of 6 bases hints at TRBD1 as the D gene. The receptor was isolated from a man aged 50 to 60 in good health and CMV-seropositive. What was sequenced was PBMCs. CDR3 protein: CASSELPGGYEQFF. The DNA sequence is given as TGTGCCAGCAGTGAGCTACCTGGGGGCTATGAGCAGTTCTTC.